The 2 T cell receptor beta chains listed next were all sequenced from one sample in a study of breast tumors, draining lymph nodes, adjacent tissues. Axillary draining lymph nodes of breast cancer patients supplied the node samples. TCRdb reanalysed the multiplex PCR reads using MiXCR and keeps one entry per CDR3 protein. Among about 270,000 distinct CDR3 sequences listed, about 33% were seen once. Material for sequencing was axillary lymph node tissue. All receptors come from a female donor with breast cancer. Some clones in this sample may be carry-over from other donors' samples.

This chain connects TRBV6-1 to TRBJ1-6; TRBD1 is a possible D gene (6 bases). The CDR3 totals 17 residues. Trimming shortened V by 2 bases and J by 9 bases, and 20 bases separated the two germline ends. Germline V gene lookup returns CDR1 MNHNS and CDR2 SASEGT. The CDR3 DNA reads TGTGCCAGCAGTGAAAGTCAGGGGACCTTCCCCACTTCACCCCTCCACTTT. Protein product: CASSESQGTFPTSPLHF.

The chain employs TRBV6-1 and TRBJ2-3; D call uncertain. This CDR3 region has 13 residues. CDR1 is MNHNS and CDR2 is SASEGT in the germline V gene. Trimming stripped 8 bases from V and 1 base from J, with 10 bases between. The CDR3 loop reads CASWHRGTDTQYF. CDR3 DNA sequence: TGTGCCAGCTGGCACCGGGGCACAGATACGCAGTATTTT.